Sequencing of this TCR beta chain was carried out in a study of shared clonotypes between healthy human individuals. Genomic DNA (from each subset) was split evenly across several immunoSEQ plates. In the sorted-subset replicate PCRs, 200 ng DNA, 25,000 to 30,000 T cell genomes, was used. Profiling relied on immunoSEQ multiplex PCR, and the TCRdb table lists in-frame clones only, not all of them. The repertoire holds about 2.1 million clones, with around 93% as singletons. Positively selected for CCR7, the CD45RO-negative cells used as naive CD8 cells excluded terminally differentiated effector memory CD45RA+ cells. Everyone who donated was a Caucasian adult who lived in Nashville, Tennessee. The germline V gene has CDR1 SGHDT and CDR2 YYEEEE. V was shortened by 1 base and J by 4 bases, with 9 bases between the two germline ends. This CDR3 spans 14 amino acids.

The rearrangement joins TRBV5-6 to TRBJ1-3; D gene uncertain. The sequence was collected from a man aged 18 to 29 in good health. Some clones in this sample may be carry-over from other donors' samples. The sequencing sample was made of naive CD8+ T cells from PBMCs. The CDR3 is CASSLLAAGNTIYF. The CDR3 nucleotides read TGTGCCAGCAGCTTGTTAGCAGCAGGAAACACCATATATTTT.